This T cell receptor beta chain is from a study of cytomegalovirus exposure and HLA in healthy donors. Study as a whole: In a previous analysis, 110 million or so unique TCR beta sequences were found from 150 million to 200 million T cells. Study-level findings and limits: TCR beta sequences reportedly predicted most subjects' HLA-A and HLA-B alleles accurately.

Primers for the PCR totalled 60 Vbeta and 13 Jbeta. Original processing notes: Roughly 76 million unique TCR beta chains, roughly 11 million of them shared, were counted by a later analysis. The table came from immunoSEQ multiplex PCR; TCRdb's copy has only in-frame clones and leaves some out. That table gives V, J and clone size, and the DNA gave D and trimming. The sample carries fewer than 150,000 clones, around 76% recorded once. CDR3 size: 12 residues. J gave up 6 bases and V 8 bases, and 4 bases lay outside the gene matches. Per germline, CDR1 LNHDA and CDR2 SQIVND (reference sequence). As regards this clone: Its antigen is unknown.

This TCR came from a middle-aged man in good health and CMV-seropositive. The V call is TRBV19, the J call TRBJ2-1, with 7 bases fitting TRBD1. The sample comprised PBMCs. The CDR3 region is CASSTGLNEQFF. CDR3 bases: TGTGCCAGTTCGACAGGGCTCAATGAGCAGTTCTTC.